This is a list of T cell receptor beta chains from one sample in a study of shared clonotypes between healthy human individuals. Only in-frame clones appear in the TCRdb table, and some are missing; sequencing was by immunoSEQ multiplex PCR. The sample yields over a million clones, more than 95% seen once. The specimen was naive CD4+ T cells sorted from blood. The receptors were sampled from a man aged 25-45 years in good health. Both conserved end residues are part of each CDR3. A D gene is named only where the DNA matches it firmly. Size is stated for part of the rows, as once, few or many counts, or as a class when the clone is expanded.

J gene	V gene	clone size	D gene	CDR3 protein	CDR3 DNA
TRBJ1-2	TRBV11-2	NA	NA	CASSLVGDYGYTF	TGTGCCAGCAGCTTGGTCGGGGACTATGGCTACACCTTC
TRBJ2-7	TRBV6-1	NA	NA	CASSEALGSSYEQYF	TGTGCCAGCAGTGAAGCGCTCGGGAGCTCCTACGAGCAGTACTTC
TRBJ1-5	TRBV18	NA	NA	CASSRGVNQPQHF	TGTGCCAGCTCACGAGGGGTCAATCAGCCCCAGCATTTT
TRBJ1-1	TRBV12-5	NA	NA	CASGLVLSGGYNTEAFF	TGTGCTAGTGGTTTGGTACTTTCGGGGGGTTACAACACTGAAGCTTTCTTT
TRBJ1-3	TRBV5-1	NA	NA	CASSSSAGIPSGNTIYF	TGCGCCAGCAGCTCTTCTGCAGGGATACCCTCTGGAAACACCATATATTTT
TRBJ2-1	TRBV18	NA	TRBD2	CASSQRTSGRGYNEQFF	TGTGCCAGCTCACAGAGGACTAGCGGGAGGGGTTACAATGAGCAGTTCTTC
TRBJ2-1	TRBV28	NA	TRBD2	CASSGPGRPPSYNEQFF	TGTGCCAGCAGTGGCCCCGGGAGGCCCCCCTCCTACAATGAGCAGTTCTTC
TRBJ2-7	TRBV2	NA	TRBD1	CASRLDPTGSSYEQYF	TGTGCCAGCAGATTAGACCCGACAGGGAGCTCCTACGAGCAGTACTTC
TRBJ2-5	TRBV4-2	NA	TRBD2	CASSQGGTADQETQYF	TGTGCCAGCAGCCAGGGAGGGACGGCAGACCAAGAGACCCAGTACTTC
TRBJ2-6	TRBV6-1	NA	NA	CASSDLAGANVLTF	TGTGCCAGCAGTGATTTAGCTGGGGCCAACGTCCTGACTTTC
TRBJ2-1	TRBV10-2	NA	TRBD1	CASRRQGTYNEQFF	TGCGCCAGCAGGAGACAGGGAACCTACAATGAGCAGTTCTTC
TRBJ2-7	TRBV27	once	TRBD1	CASSLSGTGSYEQYF	TGTGCCAGCAGTTTATCTGGGACAGGGTCCTACGAGCAGTACTTC
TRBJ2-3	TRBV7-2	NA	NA	CASSLVLRRDTDTQYF	TGTGCCAGCAGCTTAGTGCTGCGGCGAGATACAGATACGCAGTATTTT
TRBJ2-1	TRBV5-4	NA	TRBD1	CASSRGQGTYNEQFF	TGTGCCAGCAGCCGGGGACAGGGCACCTACAATGAGCAGTTCTTC
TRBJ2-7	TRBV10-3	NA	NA	CAISKTGILGEQYF	TGTGCCATCAGTAAAACCGGGATTCTCGGGGAGCAGTACTTC
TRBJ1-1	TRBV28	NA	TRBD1	CASSSTGRALGAFF	TGTGCCAGCAGTTCGACAGGGAGGGCCCTAGGAGCTTTCTTT
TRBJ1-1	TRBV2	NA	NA	CASQAGNTEAFF	TGTGCCAGCCAGGCGGGGAACACTGAAGCTTTCTTT